What follows are 30 T cell receptor beta chains derived from one specimen sequenced in a study of T cell responses to AZD1222 COVID-19 vaccine. Data came from immunoSEQ multiplex PCR; TCRdb stores just in-frame clones and leaves some out. The sample has over 150,000 clones, roughly 88% seen once. The source material was peripheral blood, sampled 28 days after the second AZD1222 dose. The receptors were gathered from an adult who received the AZD1222 COVID-19 vaccine.

The chain joins TRBV7-8 to TRBJ2-7; 10 nucleotides match TRBD2. The length of the CDR3 is 17 residues. Looked up from germline, CDR1 is SGHVS and CDR2 is FQNEAQ. V shed 3 bases and J 0 bases; nucleotides not matched to a gene: 8. CDR3 region: CASSLASGGRFSYEQYF. CDR3 DNA sequence: TGTGCCAGCAGCTTGGCTAGCGGGGGACGTTTCTCCTACGAGCAGTACTTC. Combining the CDR3 with reference TRBV7-8 and TRBJ2-7 gives the whole variable domain GAGVSQSPRYKVAKRGQDVALRCDPISGHVSLFWYQQALGQGPEFLTYFQNEAQLDKSGLPSDRFFAERPEGSVSTLKIQRTQQEDSAVYLCASSLASGGRFSYEQYFGPGTRLTVT.

The J gene is TRBJ2-3, the V gene TRBV6-2 or TRBV6-3; TRBD2 matches at 9 bases. The V gene's germline CDR1 is MNHEY and CDR2 SVGEGT. This CDR3 spans 14 amino acids. The V segment lost 5 bases and the J segment 10 bases; nucleotides outside the gene matches: 10. CDR3 region: CASSQGGGALPQYF. Here the CDR3 DNA reads TGTGCCAGCAGTCAAGGCGGGGGGGCCCTACCGCAGTATTTT.

The rearrangement uses TRBV4-2 and TRBJ2-3; 8 bases align to TRBD1. V trimming: 4 bases; J trimming: 2 bases; junction bases outside the gene matches: 5. Germline lookup yields CDR1 LGHNA and CDR2 YNFKEQ. The CDR3 runs to 15 residues. The CDR3 loop is CASSPMGQDTDTQYF. Written as DNA, the CDR3 is TGTGCCAGCAGCCCCATGGGACAGGACACAGATACGCAGTATTTT.

V and J are TRBV6-5 and TRBJ1-1, with 8 bases lining up with TRBD1. The CDR3 contains 16 residues. V shed 0 bases, J shed 1 base, and the junction held 4 bases outside the gene matches. Germline V gene lookup returns CDR1 MNHEY and CDR2 SVGAGI. CDR3 sequence reads: CASSYSTGVSNTEAFF. The CDR3 DNA sequence: TGTGCCAGCAGTTACTCGACAGGGGTTTCGAACACTGAAGCTTTCTTT.

This chain joins TRBV11-1 and TRBJ2-7; possibly TRBD1 for D (5 bases). This CDR3 region has 15 residues. V lost 5 bases to trimming and J lost 2 bases, with 16 bases between them. Per germline, CDR1 SGHAT and CDR2 FQDESV (reference sequence). CDR3 in DNA: TGTGCCAGCAGCCCTTCGGATAGGGGTGCCTACGAGCAGTACTTC. Its protein product is CASSPSDRGAYEQYF.

The chain employs TRBV5-6 and TRBJ2-3; D not resolved. This CDR3 is 13 amino acids long. Trimming left V 1 base short and J 2 bases short, with 5 bases between. Germline V gene data show CDR1 as SGHDT and CDR2 as YYEEEE. CDR3 nucleotide sequence: TGTGCCAGCAGCTTGTCTCTCACAGATACGCAGTATTTT. Translated, it gives CASSLSLTDTQYF. Combining the CDR3 with reference TRBV5-6 and TRBJ2-3 gives the whole variable domain DAGVTQSPTHLIKTRGQQVTLRCSPKSGHDTVSWYQQALGQGPQFIFQYYEEEERQRGNFPDRFSGHQFPNYSSELNVNALLLGDSALYLCASSLSLTDTQYFGPGTRLTVL.

In DNA form, the CDR3 reads TGTGCCAGCAGCGTAGCCCCTAACGTCTATGGCTACACCTTC. This sequence encodes CASSVAPNVYGYTF. V is TRBV9 and J is TRBJ1-2; D not resolved. The germline V and J ends were trimmed by 0 bases and 4 bases, with 10 bases remaining between them. CDR1 SGDLS and CDR2 YYNGEE come from the germline V gene. This CDR3 is built from 14 residues.

The chain carries TRBV3-1 (or the pseudogene TRBV3-2) and TRBJ1-1, with unresolved D. The V gene lost 6 bases and the J gene lost 0 bases, with 11 bases spanning the gap. CDR1 LGHDT and CDR2 YNNKEL come from the germline V gene (reference sequence). This CDR3 is 14 amino acids long. The CDR3 here is CASRARSLNTEAFF. CDR3 in DNA: TGTGCCAGCAGGGCGAGGTCTCTGAACACTGAAGCTTTCTTT.

The chain recombines TRBV7-3 with TRBJ1-5; TRBD1 might be the D (5 bases). This CDR3 is built from 14 residues. V was cut by 5 bases and J by 4 bases, with 12 bases left in between. Germline V gene sequence: CDR1 SGHTA, CDR2 FQGTGA. This chain's CDR3 is CASSETAGNQPQHF. CDR3 DNA: TGTGCCAGCAGCGAGACAGCTGGGAATCAGCCCCAGCATTTT.

The chain joins TRBV7-8 to TRBJ2-7; D is ambiguous. V lost 0 bases and J lost 2, with 8 bases in between. Per the germline V gene, CDR1 is SGHVS and CDR2 is FQNEAQ. This CDR3 is 14 amino acids long. This CDR3 is CASSLALGPYEQYF. CDR3 sequence (DNA): TGTGCCAGCAGCTTAGCGCTCGGGCCCTACGAGCAGTACTTC.

The chain combines TRBV3-1 (or the pseudogene TRBV3-2) with TRBJ1-3; TRBD1 matches at 7 bases. This CDR3 comprises 15 residues. V lost 1 base and J lost 3; bases outside the gene matches: 3. The V gene's germline CDR1 is LGHDT and CDR2 YNNKEL (reference sequence). The CDR3 sequence is CASSQGSGGGNTIYF. DNA of the CDR3: TGTGCCAGCAGCCAAGGATCAGGGGGTGGAAACACCATATATTTT.

The J gene is TRBJ1-5, the V gene TRBV30; 7 bases align to TRBD1. The V gene's germline CDR1 is GTSNPN and CDR2 SVGIG (reference sequence). Germline trimming cut 5 bases from V and 3 bases from J; bases unmatched to any gene: 1. This CDR3 region has 12 residues. The CDR3 reads CAWGTDNQPQHF. The DNA for the CDR3 is TGTGCCTGGGGGACAGACAATCAGCCCCAGCATTTT.

The chain employs TRBV5-4 and TRBJ2-2, with D possibly called TRBD1 or TRBD2 (5 bases each). The CDR3 spans 15 residues. Trimming stripped 7 bases from V and 0 bases from J, with 13 bases between. The germline V gene encodes CDR1 SGHNT and CDR2 YYREEE (reference sequence). The CDR3 protein is CASHGASANTGELFF. CDR3 nucleotide sequence: TGTGCCAGCCACGGGGCGTCCGCGAACACCGGGGAGCTGTTTTTT. The variable domain in full, completed from reference TRBV5-4 and TRBJ2-2, reads ETGVTQSPTHLIKTRGQQVTLRCSSQSGHNTVSWYQQALGQGPQFIFQYYREEENGRGNFPPRFSGLQFPNYSSELNVNALELDDSALYLCASHGASANTGELFFGEGSRLTVL.

The chain uses TRBV6-9 and TRBJ2-7; D remains ambiguous. Germline CDR1 and CDR2: MNHGY and SVAAGI. V was shortened by 3 bases and J by 3 bases, with 15 bases between the two germline ends. The CDR3 length is 15 residues. DNA of the CDR3: TGTGCCAGCAGTTACGGTACGGCTAATCTCTACGAGCAGTACTTC. The encoded protein is CASSYGTANLYEQYF.

The CDR3 protein is CASSPYGTSGQETQYF. The CDR3 DNA is TGTGCCAGCTCACCCTACGGGACTAGCGGGCAAGAGACCCAGTACTTC. The chain joins TRBV18 to TRBJ2-5, with TRBD2 identical over 12 bases. The CDR3 is 16 amino acids. Germline V gene sequence: CDR1 KGHSH, CDR2 LQKENI. With 3 bases clipped from V and 2 bases from J, the junction kept 4 bases outside the gene matches. The complete variable domain, with remaining parts taken from reference TRBV18 and TRBJ2-5, reads NAGVMQNPRHLVRRRGQEARLRCSPMKGHSHVYWYRQLPEEGLKFMVYLQKENIIDESGMPKERFSAEFPKEGPSILRIQQVVRGDSAAYFCASSPYGTSGQETQYFGPGTRLLVL.

The table lists this clone with a few counts. The J gene is TRBJ1-1, the V gene TRBV29-1; 7 bases map to TRBD1. This CDR3 is 14 amino acids long. Trimming took 1 base from V and 4 from J; bases not matched to a gene: 6. Germline CDR1 and CDR2: SQVTM and ANQGSEA. The CDR3 nucleotides read TGCAGCGTTGAAGTACAGGGGTCGGGCACTGAAGCTTTCTTT. Its protein product is CSVEVQGSGTEAFF.

Of note for this clone: This sample includes further DNA sequences coding for the same CDR3. The genes are TRBV12-3 or TRBV12-4 and TRBJ2-2, with D possibly TRBD1 on 5 matching bases. The CDR3 consists of 13 residues. The V end lost 1 base, the J end lost 5 bases, and 5 bases lay between the germline ends. CDR3 sequence (DNA): TGTGCCAGCAGTTTAGGACAGACCGGGGAGCTGTTTTTT. Encoded protein: CASSLGQTGELFF.

The chain has TRBV4-3 and TRBJ1-2; a weak D match, TRBD1 (5 bases). Trimming cost V 8 bases and J 0 bases, with 19 bases left between them. The CDR3 extends over 16 amino acids. CDR1 is LGHNA and CDR2 is YSLEER in the germline V gene. CDR3 nucleotides: TGCGCCAGCTCGCCTTTTAGACAGATTTCTAACTATGGCTACACCTTC. It is translated as CASSPFRQISNYGYTF.

This CDR3 reads CASRPPGQFTEAFF. The CDR3 DNA reads as TGTGCCAGCAGACCCCCGGGACAGTTCACTGAAGCTTTCTTT. V gene TRBV28 combines with J gene TRBJ1-1, with 7 bases that match TRBD1. V was pared by 6 bases and J by 4 bases, with 8 bases of the junction left unmatched. Per germline, CDR1 MDHEN and CDR2 SYDVKM. The CDR3 totals 14 residues.

V gene TRBV29-1 combines with J gene TRBJ2-3; the D is unclear. With 8 bases removed from V and 3 bases from J, the gap between germline ends came to 18 bases. Germline V gene data show CDR1 as SQVTM and CDR2 as ANQGSEA. CDR3 size: 14 residues. In DNA form, the CDR3 reads TGCAGCACCCCTGGTGGATGGGGTACAGATACGCAGTATTTT. The encoded protein is CSTPGGWGTDTQYF.

This chain joins TRBV9 and TRBJ2-3, with TRBD2 matching over 8 bases. The CDR3 extends over 19 amino acids. Germline-derived CDR1 and CDR2 are SGDLS and YYNGEE. J was trimmed by 0 bases and V by 0 bases; bases with no gene match: 12. CDR3 in DNA: TGTGCCAGCAGCGTAGAGGCGGGGGGAGGGTCCACTAGCACAGATACGCAGTATTTT. As protein: CASSVEAGGGSTSTDTQYF.

V is TRBV6-5 and J is TRBJ1-3, with a tentative D call TRBD1 (5 bases). The CDR3 has 15 amino acids. V dropped 6 bases and J dropped 0 bases, with 12 bases sitting between them. In germline, CDR1 is MNHEY, CDR2 SVGAGI. The CDR3 bases are TGTGCCAGCAGCACAAGACAGCACTCTGGAAACACCATATATTTT. This encodes CASSTRQHSGNTIYF.

The chain employs TRBV28 and TRBJ1-3; 9 bases fit TRBD1. Unmatched junction bases numbered 1, after V lost 5 bases and J lost 5 bases. Germline CDR1 is MDHEN and CDR2 is SYDVKM. The CDR3 spans 13 residues. CDR3 DNA sequence: TGTGCCAGCAGTACAGGGGGCCGAAACACCATATATTTT. It codes for CASSTGGRNTIYF.

The chain uses TRBV5-6 and TRBJ1-2; D ambiguous. Trimming cost V 2 bases and J 3 bases, with 5 bases left between them. Germline CDR1 reads SGHDT; CDR2 reads YYEEEE. This CDR3 is built from 12 residues. CDR3 region: CASSFGDYGYTF. The CDR3 DNA reads TGTGCCAGCAGCTTTGGAGACTATGGCTACACCTTC.

CDR3 sequence: CASSGQGSPLHF. The CDR3 nucleotides are TGCGCCAGCAGTGGTCAGGGGTCACCCCTCCACTTT. The chain couples TRBV10-2 to TRBJ1-6; TRBD1 is a possible D gene (6 bases). With 4 bases removed from V and 10 bases from J, the gap between germline ends came to 8 bases. The CDR3 contains 12 residues. Per germline, CDR1 WSHSY and CDR2 SAAADI.

The chain carries TRBV6-2 or TRBV6-3 and TRBJ2-1; the D call may be TRBD1 or TRBD2 (5 bases each). CDR3 length: 21 residues. V lost 0 bases to trimming and J lost 0 bases, with 24 bases between them. Looked up from germline, CDR1 is MNHEY and CDR2 is SVGEGT. The CDR3 here is CASSYSRKIGQGRLSYNEQFF. The CDR3 DNA sequence: TGTGCCAGCAGTTACTCCCGGAAGATTGGTCAGGGACGTCTCTCCTACAATGAGCAGTTCTTC.

With regard to this clone: Other DNA sequences in this specimen translate into the identical CDR3. The genes are TRBV5-1 and TRBJ2-3, with TRBD2 matching 10 bases. Trimming took 0 bases from V and 1 from J; bases not matched to a gene: 2. In germline, CDR1 is SGHRS, CDR2 YFSETQ. The CDR3 covers 16 residues. CDR3 protein: CASSLGLAGGTDTQYF. As DNA, the CDR3 is TGCGCCAGCAGCTTGGGGCTAGCGGGGGGCACAGATACGCAGTATTTT.

The chain couples TRBV7-3 to TRBJ2-3; possibly TRBD1 for D (6 bases). V was trimmed by 3 bases and J by 3 bases, leaving 13 bases between them. This CDR3 contains 15 residues. In germline, CDR1 is SGHTA, CDR2 FQGTGA. The CDR3 bases are TGTGCCAGCAGCTTTGGCGCAGGGGCGACAGATACGCAGTATTTT. Translating gives CASSFGAGATDTQYF. The variable domain in full, with the rest retrieved from reference TRBV7-3 and TRBJ2-3, is GAGVSQTPSNKVTEKGKYVELRCDPISGHTALYWYRQSLGQGPEFLIYFQGTGAADDSGLPNDRFFAVRPEGSVSTLKIQRTERGDSAVYLCASSFGAGATDTQYFGPGTRLTVL.

This rearrangement joins TRBV5-5 to TRBJ1-2; D is unclear. Germline CDR1 is SGHKS and CDR2 is YYEKEE (reference sequence). The CDR3 is made up of 15 amino acids. V was trimmed by 5 bases and J by 1 base, leaving 15 bases between them. As DNA, the CDR3 is TGTGCCAGCAGACCTCCCCCGGGAAATAACTATGGCTACACCTTC. As protein: CASRPPPGNNYGYTF.

The rearrangement links TRBV24-1 to TRBJ1-4; 9 nucleotides match TRBD1. Trimming removed 10 bases from V and 8 bases from J; junction bases left unmatched: 7. The length of the CDR3 is 13 residues. Germline CDR1 is KGHDR and CDR2 is SFDVKD. The CDR3 DNA reads as TGTGCCACGGGGGACAGGGTAGAGGAAAAACTGTTTTTT. This translates into CATGDRVEEKLFF.